This paragraph reports one TCR beta chain. Its antigen is unknown. No base-level quality is on record; no much larger clone is a single base apart. The data are from a study of vaccination and CD4 T cells after COVID-19 (dated by TCRdb to between 2021 and 2024). Some background on the complete study: Convalescent patients had a positive SARS-CoV-2 result on nasal swab PCR, and of these patients, several had mild disease and one had severe disease. Control cultures received a CEFX viral epitope pool as the positive control, an HIV-1 Nef peptide pool as the negative control, or no peptide. The time from the second vaccine dose to post-vaccine blood sampling had a median of roughly 70 days and ranged from about 14 to 241 days. Two doses of either the Pfizer-BioNTech BNT162b2 vaccine (n=8) or the Moderna mRNA-1273 vaccine (n=2) were administered to participants. The convalescent cohort comprised six males and four females, including two Hispanic individuals, seven Caucasians, two Asians and one multiracial person. A few convalescent patients were sampled both early after vaccination (day 14) and late after vaccination (days 161 to 241). In around 10 COVID-19 convalescent patients and 4 infection-naive healthy vaccine recipients, researchers compared the spike-specific CD4+ TCR repertoire from before mRNA vaccination with the repertoire from after. Post-COVID blood samples were collected from convalescent patients a median of roughly 100 days after diagnosis, with a range of about 30 to 161 days. The cultures were stimulated with overlapping spike peptide pools from SARS-CoV-2 and from the common cold coronaviruses HCoV-NL63, HCoV-OC43 and HCoV-229E. Overall study outcomes, separate from this receptor: In convalescent patients, a median around 84% of post-vaccine SARS-CoV-2-reactive clones were detected only after vaccination, and vaccine-specific priming was suggested by this finding. Although the median number of SARS-CoV-2-reactive clonotypes went up from more than 20 after infection to roughly 40 after vaccination, the increase was not significant. The study included relatively few convalescent patients and did not analyze early timepoints after natural infection. Nearly all vaccine-specific clones in convalescent patients (304 of 307) were mono-reactive for SARS-CoV-2 spike rather than cross-reactive with common cold coronaviruses.

Read against the paper, the sample's time point label means: late sampling 161 to 241 days after vaccination in a few convalescent patients. Read against the paper, the sample's treatment or condition label means: approximately nine-day PBMC culture with coronavirus spike peptide pools or control peptides (ViraFEST assay). The ViraFEST assay, used in the study, expanded antigen-specific T cells with peptide pools and then identified the expanded clonotypes through TCR sequencing. The positive SARS-CoV-2 PCR tests of the convalescent patients were dated from March to December 2020, before the Alpha, Beta and Delta variants emerged in the United States. Each well held 2.2 million or so PBMCs cultured with around 10 ug/ml peptide pools in IMDM containing 5% human AB serum and approximately 10 IU/ml IL-2. On days 3 and 7, half of the culture medium was replaced with fresh IL-2-containing medium. After approximately 11 days of culture, CD4+ T cells were isolated by negative selection with the EasySep CD4+ T cell isolation kit. Ficoll-Paque Plus gradient centrifugation was used to isolate PBMCs from whole blood, and the isolated PBMCs were then either used fresh or cryopreserved at -140C. Culture conditions were generally each tested in triplicate wells.

Spanning cysteine to phenylalanine, the CDR3 consists of 13 amino acids. The retained sequence is limited to the CDR3, 39 bases, with the frame set at the first base. V lost 6 bases and J lost 5 bases; the stretch between them is 10 bases long. Based on the germline V gene, the CDR1 and CDR2 sequences are MNHNS and SASEGT. To prepare the library, PCR was applied. At the Johns Hopkins FTIC core, DNA from the cultured CD4+ T cells underwent TCR sequencing with the Oncomine TCR Beta short-read assay. Genomic DNA was extracted from the cultured CD4+ T cells with the QIAamp micro DNA kit. Oncomine TCR Beta libraries from cultured CD4+ T cells were pooled using unique dual indexes and sequenced on an Illumina iSeq 100. The authors' pipeline ran thus. Non-productive sequences were filtered out, and CDR3s that did not start with C, did not end with F or W, or were shorter than 7 amino acids were discarded. Antigen-specific clonotypes were identified with the MANAFEST web application by comparing peptide-stimulated wells with reference and other culture wells. Positive clones required FDR below 0.05, an odds ratio above 5, and productive frequency above 0.1% in at least two of three replicate wells. A clonotype was classed as cross-reactive if the clonotype showed significant expansion both in SARS-CoV-2 spike wells and in at least one common cold coronavirus spike condition. Levenshtein distances (stringdist) and unrooted phylogenetic trees (ape) in R version 3.6.1 were used to assess CDR3 homology. TCRdb trimmed public reads at Q25 via fastp, called clones via MiXCR and kept in-frame beta chains. Entries are consolidated by CDR3 protein sequence, retaining the most common genes and DNA. The V and J calls, along with clone size, are taken from TCRdb and not from the paper's own processing. For this sample the table gives around 15,000 distinct CDR3 sequences, of which less than 60% were detected only once. 18% of the sample rests with the top ten.

The chain employs TRBV6-1 and TRBJ2-2; the D segment could be TRBD2, given 5 matching bases. The sequence was collected from a human donor who had recovered from COVID-19. The sequencing here drew on CD4+ T cells from blood, cultured in vitro, taken about 7 months after SARS-CoV-2 vaccination. Here the CDR3 is given as CASRIASTGELFF. The DNA sequence is as follows: TGTGCCAGCAGGATAGCGTCGACCGGGGAGCTGTTTTTT.